This TCR beta chain was captured in a study of beta chain features in type 1 diabetes. In the study overall: Across the samples, 107,917,701 sorted cells were examined in total.

Per germline, CDR1 SGHRS and CDR2 YFSETQ. The J segment lost 8 bases and the V segment lost 3 bases, leaving 11 bases of the junction unmatched. The CDR3 has 16 amino acids. General study results and limits: TCRB CDR3 length was moderately but significantly reduced in all four CD4+ subsets of Type 1 diabetes patients. PCR might favor shorter templates, equally in patients and controls.

About this clone: The antigen is not known.

Cells sorted by CD45RO/CCR7/CD25/CD127/CD95/CD27 comprised CD4+ naive, central memory, regulatory and stem cell-like memory cells. The sequenced template was cDNA made from the entire isolated RNA. Clones were read by immunoSEQ multiplex PCR, and TCRdb kept only the in-frame ones, dropping some. The sample yields approximately 470,000 clones, approximately 30% seen once. This clonotype was obtained from a young man in good health. Input material: naive CD4+ T cells from blood. The chain combines TRBV5-1 with TRBJ2-1, with 10 bases identical to TRBD2. The CDR3 nucleotides read TGCGCCAGCAGCTACGGACTAGCGGCCAGTCCGGATGAGCAGTTCTTC. This gives the protein CASSYGLAASPDEQFF. Full variable domain (missing parts from reference TRBV5-1 and TRBJ2-1): KAGVTQTPRYLIKTRGQQVTLSCSPISGHRSVSWYQQTPGQGLQFLFEYFSETQRNKGNFPGRFSGRQFSNSRSEMNVSTLELGDSALYLCASSYGLAASPDEQFFGPGTRLTVL.